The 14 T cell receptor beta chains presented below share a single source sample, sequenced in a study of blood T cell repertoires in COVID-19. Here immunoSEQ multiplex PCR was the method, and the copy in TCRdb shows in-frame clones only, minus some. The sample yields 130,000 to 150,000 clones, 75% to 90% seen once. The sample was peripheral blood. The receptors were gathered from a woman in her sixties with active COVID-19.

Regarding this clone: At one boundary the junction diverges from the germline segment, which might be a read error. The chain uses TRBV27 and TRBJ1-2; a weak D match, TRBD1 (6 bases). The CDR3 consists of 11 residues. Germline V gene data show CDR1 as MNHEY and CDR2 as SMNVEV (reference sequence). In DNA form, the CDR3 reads TGTGCCAGTCGCGATTACAGGGAAAGTTACTTC. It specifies CASRDYRESYF.

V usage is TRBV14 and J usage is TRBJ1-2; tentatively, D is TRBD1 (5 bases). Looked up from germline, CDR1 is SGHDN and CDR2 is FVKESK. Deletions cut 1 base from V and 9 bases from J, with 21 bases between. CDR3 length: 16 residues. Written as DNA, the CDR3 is TGTGCCAGCAGCCAAGGGGGATTGTGGACATTTTCTCGCTACACCTTC. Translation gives CASSQGGLWTFSRYTF. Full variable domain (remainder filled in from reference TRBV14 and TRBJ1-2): EAGVTQFPSHSVIEKGQTVTLRCDPISGHDNLYWYRRVMGKEIKFLLHFVKESKQDESGMPNNRFLAERTGGTYSTLKVQPAELEDSGVYFCASSQGGLWTFSRYTFGSGTRLTVV.

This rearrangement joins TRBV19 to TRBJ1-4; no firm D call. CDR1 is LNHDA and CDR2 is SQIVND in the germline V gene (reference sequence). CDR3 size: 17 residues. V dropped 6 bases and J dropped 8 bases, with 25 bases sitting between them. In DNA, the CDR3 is TGTGCCAGTAGGTCCGGCGGAAGACTCATTCGGGTCGAAAAACTGTTTTTT. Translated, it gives CASRSGGRLIRVEKLFF.

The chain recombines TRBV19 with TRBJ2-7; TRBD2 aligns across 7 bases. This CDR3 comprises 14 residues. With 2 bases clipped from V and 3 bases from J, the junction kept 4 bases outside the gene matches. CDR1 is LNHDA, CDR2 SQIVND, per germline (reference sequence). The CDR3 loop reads CASSISGGGYEQYF. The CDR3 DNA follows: TGTGCCAGTAGTATATCGGGGGGAGGCTACGAGCAGTACTTC.

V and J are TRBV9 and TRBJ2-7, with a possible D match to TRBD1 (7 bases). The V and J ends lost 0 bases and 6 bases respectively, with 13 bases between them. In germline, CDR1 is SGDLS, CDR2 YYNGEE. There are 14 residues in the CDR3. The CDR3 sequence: CASSVGPGGGEQYF. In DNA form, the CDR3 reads TGTGCCAGCAGCGTAGGCCCAGGGGGAGGCGAGCAGTACTTC.

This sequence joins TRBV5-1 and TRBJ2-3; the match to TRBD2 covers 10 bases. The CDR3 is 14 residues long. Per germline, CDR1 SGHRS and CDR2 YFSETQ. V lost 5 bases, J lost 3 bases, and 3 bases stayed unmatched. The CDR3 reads CASRLAGFTDTQYF. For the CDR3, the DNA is TGCGCCAGCAGACTAGCGGGATTTACAGATACGCAGTATTTT.

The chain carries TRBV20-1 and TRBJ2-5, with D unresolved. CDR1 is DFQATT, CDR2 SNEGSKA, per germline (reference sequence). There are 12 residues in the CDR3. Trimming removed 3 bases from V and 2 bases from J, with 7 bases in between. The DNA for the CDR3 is TGCAGTGCTAGTAATGCGCAAGAGACCCAGTACTTC. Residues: CSASNAQETQYF.

CDR3 amino acids: CASSIGGLAGLRYF. CDR3 bases: TGTGCCAGTAGTATAGGAGGACTAGCGGGCCTCCGGTACTTC. The chain recombines TRBV19 with TRBJ2-5; 11 bases agree with TRBD2. J lost 13 bases, V lost 1 base, and 8 bases had no gene match. This CDR3 has 14 amino acids. Germline V gives CDR1 LNHDA, CDR2 SQIVND (reference sequence).

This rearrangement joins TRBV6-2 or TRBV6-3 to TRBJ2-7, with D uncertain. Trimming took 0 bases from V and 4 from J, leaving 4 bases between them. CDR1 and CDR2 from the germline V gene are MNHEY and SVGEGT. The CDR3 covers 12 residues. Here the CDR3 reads CASSYSIYEQYF. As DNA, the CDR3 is TGTGCCAGCAGTTACTCCATTTACGAGCAGTACTTC.

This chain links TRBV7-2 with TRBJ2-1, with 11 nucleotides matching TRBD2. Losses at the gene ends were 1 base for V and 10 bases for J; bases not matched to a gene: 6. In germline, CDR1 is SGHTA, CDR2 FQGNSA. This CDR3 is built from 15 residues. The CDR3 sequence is CASSLGLAGGREQFF. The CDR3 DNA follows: TGTGCCAGCAGCTTAGGTCTAGCGGGAGGTCGGGAGCAGTTCTTC.

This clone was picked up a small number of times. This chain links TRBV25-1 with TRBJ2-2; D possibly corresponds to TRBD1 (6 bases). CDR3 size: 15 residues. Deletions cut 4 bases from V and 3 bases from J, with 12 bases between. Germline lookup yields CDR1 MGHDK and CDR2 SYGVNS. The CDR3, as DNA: TGTGCCAGCAGTGCGACAGGACTCGACACCGGGGAGCTGTTTTTT. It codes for CASSATGLDTGELFF.

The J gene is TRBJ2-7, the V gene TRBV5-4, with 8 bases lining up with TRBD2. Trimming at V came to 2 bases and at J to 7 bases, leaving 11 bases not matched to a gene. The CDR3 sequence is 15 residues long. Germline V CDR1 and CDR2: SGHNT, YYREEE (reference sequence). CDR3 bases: TGTGCCAGCAGCTTAGTCTCACTAGCGGTGGGGGAGCAGTACTTC. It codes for CASSLVSLAVGEQYF.

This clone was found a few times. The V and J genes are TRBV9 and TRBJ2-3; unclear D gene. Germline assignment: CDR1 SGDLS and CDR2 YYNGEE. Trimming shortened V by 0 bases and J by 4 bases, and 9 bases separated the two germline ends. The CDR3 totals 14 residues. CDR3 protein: CASSVGRSSDTQYF. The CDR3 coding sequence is TGTGCCAGCAGCGTAGGTCGGAGTTCAGATACGCAGTATTTT.

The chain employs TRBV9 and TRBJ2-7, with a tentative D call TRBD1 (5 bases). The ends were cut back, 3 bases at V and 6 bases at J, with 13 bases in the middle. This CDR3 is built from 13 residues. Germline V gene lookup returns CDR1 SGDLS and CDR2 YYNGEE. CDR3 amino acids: CASSAIGVGEQYF. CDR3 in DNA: TGTGCCAGCAGCGCCATAGGGGTAGGCGAGCAGTACTTC.